These 10 T cell receptor beta chains came from one sample sequenced in a study of blood T cell repertoires in COVID-19. Sequencing was performed with immunoSEQ multiplex PCR; in TCRdb, only in-frame clones are kept and a portion is missing. The sample has approximately 200,000 clones; about 86% are singletons. The sample was peripheral blood. The source of these receptors is a man aged 18-30 years with active or convalescent COVID-19.

The chain links TRBV12-2 to TRBJ2-2; TRBD2 reflects the table's D call only, with no check against the DNA. TRBV12-2 represents a pseudogene. The CDR3 extends over 20 amino acids. For the CDR3, the DNA is TGTGCAAGTCGCTTAGGGCGACTAGCGGGAGGTGAGCAGGGCACCGGGGAGCTGTTTTTT. This sequence encodes CASRLGRLAGGEQGTGELFF.

This rearrangement joins TRBV9 to TRBJ1-2; TRBD1 might be the D (6 bases). CDR1 SGDLS and CDR2 YYNGEE come from the germline V gene. The CDR3 is 17 amino acids. Deletions cut 2 bases from V and 0 bases from J, with 17 bases between. CDR3 residues: CASSVSALDRANYGYTF. CDR3 in DNA: TGTGCCAGCAGCGTGAGCGCGCTGGACAGAGCTAACTATGGCTACACCTTC.

The rearrangement uses TRBV7-9 and TRBJ1-4; tentative D call: TRBD1 (6 bases). V shed 5 bases and J shed 5 bases, with 15 bases lying between them. Germline values: CDR1 SEHNR, CDR2 FQNEAQ (reference sequence). This CDR3 spans 15 amino acids. The CDR3 nucleotides are TGTGCCAGCAGCAAACTGACAGGCGGAAATGAAAAACTGTTTTTT. Its translation: CASSKLTGGNEKLFF.

This chain connects TRBV7-6 to TRBJ2-6, with TRBD1 matching 7 bases. With V trimmed by 2 bases and J by 0 bases, 10 bases remained unmatched. In germline, CDR1 is SGHVS, CDR2 FNYEAQ. The CDR3 has 19 residues. The CDR3 loop is CASSLYNPTGHSGANVLTF. The CDR3 DNA reads as TGTGCCAGCAGCTTATACAATCCGACAGGGCACTCTGGGGCCAACGTCCTGACTTTC.

The rearrangement uses TRBV4-3 and TRBJ1-1; D unclear. The germline gives CDR1 LGHNA, CDR2 YSLEER. The V end lost 0 bases, the J end lost 0 bases, and 8 bases lay between the germline ends. This CDR3 has 15 amino acids. The CDR3 reads CASSQEAGMNTEAFF. In nucleotides, the CDR3 is TGCGCCAGCAGCCAAGAAGCGGGGATGAACACTGAAGCTTTCTTT.

The sample holds a few counts of this clone. V is TRBV24-1 and J is TRBJ2-1; 10 bases fit TRBD2. The CDR3 loop spans 16 amino acids. Germline V gene data show CDR1 as KGHDR and CDR2 as SFDVKD. The J segment lost 8 bases and the V segment lost 1 base, leaving 7 bases of the junction unmatched. CDR3: CATSDFTSGRVHEQFF. CDR3 nucleotides: TGTGCCACCAGTGATTTTACCAGCGGGAGGGTCCATGAGCAGTTCTTC.

The gene calls are TRBV19 and TRBJ2-7; 10 bases match TRBD1. Germline V gives CDR1 LNHDA, CDR2 SQIVND (reference sequence). CDR3 length: 17 residues. V gave up 4 bases and J gave up 2 bases; unmatched junction bases: 11. The CDR3 reads CASSTTRGTGDPYEQYF. CDR3 in DNA: TGTGCCAGTAGTACAACTCGAGGGACAGGGGATCCCTACGAGCAGTACTTC.

This clone was observed once. An end of the junction differs from the germline gene, which may be a read error. This specimen includes other DNA sequences encoding the same CDR3. The rearrangement joins TRBV25-1 to TRBJ2-2; weak D call: TRBD1 (5 bases). CDR1 and CDR2 from the germline V gene are MGHDK and SYGVNS. CDR3 length: 16 amino acids. For the CDR3, the DNA is TGTGCCAGCAGTGAATGGGGCAGGACGAACACTGGGGAGCTGTTTTTT. This codes for CASSEWGRTNTGELFF.

The rearrangement uses TRBV19 and TRBJ2-3; 13 bases agree with TRBD2. The V segment lost 5 bases and the J segment 6 bases; nucleotides outside the gene matches: 11. CDR3 length: 17 amino acids. Germline CDR1 is LNHDA and CDR2 is SQIVND (reference sequence). In DNA form, the CDR3 reads TGTGCCAGTAGTCCGGGACTAGCGGGAAGTTCGGGCGATACGCAGTATTTT. Translating gives CASSPGLAGSSGDTQYF.

This sequence joins TRBV19 and TRBJ1-1; D unclear. Germline CDR1 and CDR2: LNHDA and SQIVND (reference sequence). Trimming took off 8 bases at V and 0 bases at J, with 10 bases between the two ends. CDR3 size: 13 residues. CDR3 DNA sequence: TGTGCCAGTGCTCCCCACTTGAACACTGAAGCTTTCTTT. This translates into CASAPHLNTEAFF.